A selection of T cell receptor beta chains follows, all from one sample in a study of T cells after yellow fever vaccination. TCRdb reprocessed the 5' RACE reads with MiXCR, giving one entry per CDR3 protein. This table holds about 580,000 distinct CDR3 sequences, about 15% found once. The sequencing used PBMCs, collected 5 to 6 days after the first yellow fever vaccination. These receptors were taken from a young man who received the YFV17D yellow fever vaccine. Each CDR3 is given with its conserved first and last residue. Each record gives: clone size, V gene, D gene, J gene, CDR3 protein, CDR3 DNA. A D gene is named only where the DNA matches it firmly. Size tells how often a clone was seen (once, few, many) or the class of an expanded clone, and some rows leave it out.

size: NA; V: TRBV4-2; D: TRBD1; J: TRBJ2-7; CDR3: CASSQTGTETYEQYF; DNA: TGTGCCAGCAGCCAGACCGGGACAGAGACCTACGAGCAGTACTTC
size: few; V: TRBV6-5; D: TRBD2; J: TRBJ2-7; CDR3: CASSYSFTGGGLGQYF; DNA: TGTGCCAGCAGTTACTCGTTTACCGGGGGGGGCCTTGGGCAGTACTTC
size: few; V: TRBV11-1; D: TRBD2; J: TRBJ2-1; CDR3: CASSFFREITEGTKNEQFF; DNA: TGTGCCAGCAGCTTCTTCCGCGAGATAACAGAGGGGACTAAGAATGAGCAGTTCTTC
size: few; V: TRBV12-3/TRBV12-4; D: NA; J: TRBJ1-2; CDR3: CASRGIGIFTPYGYTF; DNA: TGTGCCAGCAGGGGGATCGGAATCTTTACCCCCTATGGCTACACCTTC
size: NA; V: TRBV4-1; D: NA; J: TRBJ1-5; CDR3: CASSPMNRGNQPQHF; DNA: TGCGCCAGCAGCCCTATGAACAGGGGCAATCAGCCCCAGCATTTT
size: few; V: TRBV5-6; D: NA; J: TRBJ2-1; CDR3: CASSLPVGVEEQFF; DNA: TGTGCCAGCAGCTTGCCAGTGGGAGTGGAGGAGCAGTTCTTC
size: NA; V: TRBV7-9; D: NA; J: TRBJ2-5; CDR3: CASSGGALNQETQYF; DNA: TGTGCCAGCAGCGGCGGGGCTCTAAATCAAGAGACCCAGTACTTC
size: few; V: TRBV12-3/TRBV12-4; D: TRBD2; J: TRBJ2-7; CDR3: CASTPPSGTYEQYF; DNA: TGTGCCAGCACCCCCCCAAGCGGGACCTACGAGCAGTACTTC
size: few; V: TRBV4-2; D: NA; J: TRBJ2-3; CDR3: CASSQALGGQGITDTQYF; DNA: TGTGCCAGCAGCCAAGCTTTGGGGGGGCAGGGGATAACAGATACGCAGTATTTT
size: many; V: TRBV12-3/TRBV12-4; D: TRBD2; J: TRBJ2-3; CDR3: CASSLYGRGETDTQYF; DNA: TGTGCCAGCAGTTTATACGGGCGGGGGGAAACAGATACGCAGTATTTT
size: few; V: TRBV5-1; D: NA; J: TRBJ2-2; CDR3: CASSQNRANGELFF; DNA: TGCGCCAGCAGCCAGAACAGGGCGAACGGGGAGCTGTTTTTT
size: NA; V: TRBV20-1; D: NA; J: TRBJ2-3; CDR3: CSAPRRYGAGPTDTQYF; DNA: TGCAGTGCTCCAAGAAGATACGGGGCGGGACCCACAGATACGCAGTATTTT
size: NA; V: TRBV20-1; D: NA; J: TRBJ1-2; CDR3: CSAGGENYGYTF; DNA: TGCAGTGCGGGGGGTGAGAACTATGGCTACACCTTC
size: NA; V: TRBV9; D: NA; J: TRBJ2-3; CDR3: CASSVAQDVRTDTQYF; DNA: TGTGCCAGCAGCGTAGCGCAGGACGTCAGAACAGATACGCAGTATTTT
size: few; V: TRBV19; D: NA; J: TRBJ2-3; CDR3: CASTSRGPGDTQYF; DNA: TGTGCCAGTACCTCAAGGGGCCCAGGAGATACGCAGTATTTT
size: NA; V: TRBV2; D: NA; J: TRBJ1-5; CDR3: CASSVGLRDEPQHF; DNA: TGTGCCAGCAGTGTGGGCCTCCGAGACGAGCCCCAGCATTTT
size: NA; V: TRBV12-3/TRBV12-4; D: NA; J: TRBJ1-2; CDR3: CASSGTPHPRGYTF; DNA: TGTGCCAGCAGCGGGACTCCTCACCCGCGGGGCTACACCTTC
size: NA; V: TRBV2; D: TRBD1; J: TRBJ2-7; CDR3: CASNRDRGLHEQYF; DNA: TGTGCCAGCAACCGGGACAGGGGCCTCCACGAGCAGTACTTC